Below are 27 T cell receptor beta chains sequenced from a single sample in a study of PD-L1 blockade in urothelial cancer. Sequenced by immunoSEQ multiplex PCR; TCRdb stores in-frame clones only, minus some. The data contain roughly 130,000 clones, approximately 84% of them singletons. Time point described: pretreatment peripheral blood. Sequencing was performed on PBMCs, taken around atezolizumab (anti-PD-L1) treatment. The receptors derive from a man in his fifties or sixties with urothelial cancer.

The genes are TRBV5-1 and TRBJ2-2; D gene ambiguous. Trimming removed 1 base at V and 1 base at J, with 5 bases between. There are 14 residues in the CDR3. The germline V gene encodes CDR1 SGHRS and CDR2 YFSETQ. CDR3 coding DNA: TGCGCCAGCAGCTTGTACGGGAACACCGGGGAGCTGTTTTTT. Translating it yields CASSLYGNTGELFF. Combining the CDR3 with reference TRBV5-1 and TRBJ2-2 gives the whole variable domain KAGVTQTPRYLIKTRGQQVTLSCSPISGHRSVSWYQQTPGQGLQFLFEYFSETQRNKGNFPGRFSGRQFSNSRSEMNVSTLELGDSALYLCASSLYGNTGELFFGEGSRLTVL.

The chain recombines TRBV11-2 with TRBJ2-7; D possibly corresponds to TRBD1 (5 bases). CDR1 is SGHAT and CDR2 is FQNNGV in the germline V gene. Between the trimmed V and J ends, which lost 2 bases and 0 bases, there was a span of 5 bases. The CDR3 sequence is 13 residues long. The CDR3 DNA reads TGTGCCAGCAGCTTAAGGGGCTCCTACGAGCAGTACTTC. It is translated as CASSLRGSYEQYF.

This clone has only one observation. The rearrangement joins TRBV30 to TRBJ2-4, with D maybe TRBD2 (5 bases). The length of the CDR3 is 15 residues. Trimming stripped 0 bases from V and 1 base from J, with 10 bases between. Germline CDR1 is GTSNPN and CDR2 is SVGIG (reference sequence). The CDR3, as DNA: TGTGCCTGGAGTGTACGGGGTAGGGCCAAAAACATTCAGTACTTC. Protein product: CAWSVRGRAKNIQYF.

This chain connects TRBV19 to TRBJ1-4; 8 bases are a match to TRBD1. The trim removed 4 bases at V and 7 bases at J, leaving 14 bases unmatched. Germline CDR1 is LNHDA and CDR2 is SQIVND (reference sequence). The CDR3 sequence is 17 residues long. The CDR3 sequence is CASSTPTGEGAGEKLFF. The DNA for the CDR3 is TGTGCCAGTAGTACACCGACAGGGGAGGGTGCTGGTGAAAAACTGTTTTTT.

The rearrangement uses TRBV4-2 and TRBJ2-7, with TRBD2 as a possible D gene (8 bases). Trimming shortened V by 4 bases and J by 7 bases, and 29 bases separated the two germline ends. The CDR3 is 18 residues long. Germline V gene lookup returns CDR1 LGHNA and CDR2 YNFKEQ. CDR3 DNA sequence: TGTGCCAGCAGCCCCAGGGGGAGCGGGAGTCCGGGGATGGGGGAGCAGTACTTC. It codes for CASSPRGSGSPGMGEQYF.

V gene TRBV14 combines with J gene TRBJ2-5; D ambiguous. Trimming took off 0 bases at V and 4 bases at J, with 18 bases between the two ends. Germline CDR1 is SGHDN and CDR2 is FVKESK. The CDR3 spans 17 residues. The CDR3: CASSQERFVPTGETQYF. The DNA of the CDR3 is TGTGCCAGCAGCCAAGAACGGTTTGTACCTACGGGAGAGACCCAGTACTTC.

The rearrangement joins TRBV7-6 to TRBJ2-2, with TRBD1 matching over 12 bases. The ends lost 4 bases at V and 7 bases at J; junction bases unmatched: 10. Germline V CDR1 and CDR2: SGHVS, FNYEAQ. The CDR3 loop spans 17 amino acids. CDR3 in amino acids: CASSYTPGQGAFGELFF. In DNA form, the CDR3 reads TGTGCCAGCAGCTACACTCCGGGACAGGGGGCTTTCGGGGAGCTGTTTTTT.

The chain joins TRBV6-6 to TRBJ1-2, with D perhaps matching TRBD1 (6 bases). CDR3 size: 15 residues. The V gene lost 7 bases and the J gene lost 8 bases, with 23 bases spanning the gap. The germline CDR1 and CDR2 sequences are MNHNY and SVGAGI (reference sequence). The CDR3 DNA reads as TGTGCCAGCACCTTACAGGGTGGGGGCATGTCGGGCTACACCTTC. It yields the protein CASTLQGGGMSGYTF.

This chain joins TRBV28 and TRBJ2-5; 7 positions agree with TRBD1. The CDR3 runs to 14 residues. CDR1 is MDHEN and CDR2 is SYDVKM in the germline V gene. Trimming removed 4 bases from V and 7 bases from J; junction bases left unmatched: 9. The CDR3 spells CASSSPDRFATQYF. DNA of the CDR3: TGTGCCAGCAGTTCCCCGGACAGGTTTGCGACCCAGTACTTC.

This clone has more than one count but fewer than ten. The chain employs TRBV9 and TRBJ1-6, with unresolved D. Trimming pared 0 bases from V and 9 bases from J, leaving 7 bases between. CDR3 length: 13 residues. From germline, CDR1 is SGDLS and CDR2 YYNGEE. CDR3 in amino acids: CASSVGEGSPLHF. Written as DNA, the CDR3 is TGTGCCAGCAGCGTAGGCGAGGGTTCACCCCTCCACTTT.

CDR3 nucleotide sequence: TGTGCCAGCAGTTTATACCCAGGGGGCGATCAGCCCCAGCATTTT. This encodes CASSLYPGGDQPQHF. The chain has TRBV27 and TRBJ1-5; TRBD1 agrees at 8 bases. Germline trimming cut 1 base from V and 5 bases from J; bases unmatched to any gene: 4. The germline V gene has CDR1 MNHEY and CDR2 SMNVEV (reference sequence). The CDR3 contains 15 residues.

The chain employs TRBV4-1 and TRBJ2-3; possibly TRBD2 for D (7 bases). CDR3 size: 16 residues. Germline lookup yields CDR1 MGHRA and CDR2 YSYEKL. V was shortened by 1 base and J by 4 bases, with 15 bases between the two germline ends. CDR3 amino acids: CASSQGWGGEADTQYF. The CDR3 nucleotides read TGCGCCAGCAGCCAAGGTTGGGGGGGCGAGGCAGATACGCAGTATTTT.

V usage is TRBV14 and J usage is TRBJ2-3; D remains ambiguous. Germline CDR1 and CDR2: SGHDN and FVKESK. The CDR3 length is 17 residues. V lost 4 bases and J lost 0, with 17 bases in between. Written as DNA, the CDR3 is TGTGCCAGCAGCCTACGAAACGCAGCGACTAGCACAGATACGCAGTATTTT. Translating it yields CASSLRNAATSTDTQYF.

The V and J genes are TRBV18 and TRBJ2-5; 9 bases align to TRBD2. The J segment lost 5 bases and the V segment lost 3 bases, leaving 7 bases of the junction unmatched. Germline CDR1 is KGHSH and CDR2 is LQKENI. The CDR3 is made up of 15 amino acids. The CDR3 DNA reads as TGTGCCAGCTCACCGGGCGGGAGGGCCCGGGAGACCCAGTACTTC. This gives the protein CASSPGGRARETQYF.

V gene TRBV6-1 combines with J gene TRBJ2-7; 7 bases are shared with TRBD2. This CDR3 spans 14 amino acids. The J segment lost 1 base and the V segment lost 4 bases, leaving 4 bases of the junction unmatched. The germline V gene has CDR1 MNHNS and CDR2 SASEGT. CDR3 nucleotide sequence: TGTGCCAGCAGTGCTAGCGGAGCTTCCTACGAGCAGTACTTC. Amino acids: CASSASGASYEQYF.

The chain couples TRBV10-3 to TRBJ2-1; D remains unclear. CDR1 and CDR2 (germline): ENHRY, SYGVKD. The CDR3 sequence is 12 residues long. Trimming took off 0 bases at V and 10 bases at J, with 7 bases between the two ends. The CDR3 protein is CAISESWAEQFF. The DNA for the CDR3 is TGTGCCATCAGTGAGTCCTGGGCAGAGCAGTTCTTC.

This chain joins TRBV5-4 and TRBJ1-1, with 9 bases that match TRBD1. This CDR3 has 15 residues. Germline trimming cut 0 bases from V and 4 bases from J; bases unmatched to any gene: 4. Germline CDR1 SGHNT, CDR2 YYREEE (reference sequence). The CDR3 is CASSLGTGASTEAFF. CDR3 DNA sequence: TGTGCCAGCAGCTTGGGGACAGGGGCGAGCACTGAAGCTTTCTTT.

The genes are TRBV9 and TRBJ2-7, with D tentatively TRBD1 (5 bases). This CDR3 contains 14 residues. Between the trimmed V and J ends, which lost 0 bases and 0 bases, there was a span of 7 bases. Germline V gene sequence: CDR1 SGDLS, CDR2 YYNGEE. The CDR3 sequence: CASSVGGDSYEQYF. Written as DNA, the CDR3 is TGTGCCAGCAGCGTAGGGGGCGACTCCTACGAGCAGTACTTC.

This clone was picked up a small number of times. CDR3 protein: CASRGRGGDGATQYF. The CDR3 region has the DNA TGTGCCAGCAGAGGGAGGGGTGGGGATGGGGCCACGCAGTATTTT. The rearrangement links TRBV27 to TRBJ2-3, with 7 bases identical to TRBD2. Germline trimming cut 6 bases from V and 9 bases from J; bases unmatched to any gene: 15. This CDR3 has 15 residues. Germline CDR1 is MNHEY and CDR2 is SMNVEV (reference sequence).

The chain links TRBV7-2 to TRBJ1-2; unclear D gene. This CDR3 comprises 16 residues. CDR1 and CDR2 from the germline V gene are SGHTA and FQGNSA. V was trimmed by 1 base and J by 5 bases, leaving 17 bases between them. This chain's CDR3 is CASSLDVSGKGYGYTF. The CDR3 bases are TGTGCCAGCAGCTTAGATGTTTCGGGAAAAGGGTATGGCTACACCTTC.

V and J are TRBV27 and TRBJ2-7, with a tentative D call TRBD2 (5 bases). Germline values: CDR1 MNHEY, CDR2 SMNVEV (reference sequence). The length of the CDR3 is 14 residues. The V end was cut by 2 bases, the J end by 9 bases, with 17 bases between. The CDR3 DNA is TGTGCCAGCAGTTTAAGAGGGAATGCCCCAACGCAGTACTTC. Translation gives CASSLRGNAPTQYF.

The CDR3 nucleotides are TGTGCCAGCTCACCAACCTCGGACTCGAATGAGCAGTTCTTC. This sequence encodes CASSPTSDSNEQFF. The chain combines TRBV18 with TRBJ2-1, with D perhaps matching TRBD2 (5 bases). V was clipped by 2 bases and J by 7 bases, with 12 bases between them. The CDR3 has 14 amino acids. The germline gives CDR1 KGHSH, CDR2 LQKENI.

V and J are TRBV19 and TRBJ2-4; D might be TRBD1 (5 bases). V was trimmed by 5 bases and J by 4 bases, leaving 15 bases between them. The CDR3 extends over 15 amino acids. The germline V gene has CDR1 LNHDA and CDR2 SQIVND (reference sequence). The CDR3 DNA is TGTGCCAGTAGTTCCCAGGACACAGCAAAAAACATTCAGTACTTC. This sequence encodes CASSSQDTAKNIQYF.

V usage is TRBV6-5 and J usage is TRBJ1-6; D may be TRBD1 (6 bases). The CDR3 is 15 residues long. Germline CDR1 reads MNHEY; CDR2 reads SVGAGI. The ends were cut back, 8 bases at V and 10 bases at J, with 21 bases in the middle. Here the CDR3 reads CASGPQGLGRSPLHF. The CDR3 bases are TGTGCCAGCGGCCCCCAGGGGCTGGGACGATCACCCCTCCACTTT.

The chain uses TRBV28 and TRBJ2-3, with TRBD2 matching 7 bases. This CDR3 contains 14 residues. Germline CDR1 and CDR2: MDHEN and SYDVKM. After removal of 10 bases from V and 4 bases from J, the junction contained 11 bases not matched to a gene. In DNA, the CDR3 is TGTGCCACTGGGGGGGAGATTCTCTCAGATACGCAGTATTTT. This encodes CATGGEILSDTQYF.

This chain links TRBV7-2 with TRBJ2-7, with 14 positions matching TRBD2. This CDR3 contains 16 residues. Per germline, CDR1 SGHTA and CDR2 FQGNSA. After removal of 0 bases from V and 3 bases from J, the junction contained 1 base not matched to a gene. The CDR3 nucleotides are TGTGCCAGCAGCTTAGCGGGGACTAGCGGGAGCTACGAGCAGTACTTC. Protein: CASSLAGTSGSYEQYF.

The V gene is TRBV5-1, the J gene TRBJ2-1, with 7 bases lining up with TRBD1. The germline gives CDR1 SGHRS, CDR2 YFSETQ. V lost 3 bases, J lost 6 bases, and 6 bases stayed unmatched. There are 14 residues in the CDR3. The chain's CDR3 is CASSSRDRGNEQFF. CDR3 in DNA: TGCGCCAGCAGCTCAAGGGACAGAGGCAATGAGCAGTTCTTC. The whole variable domain, remainder taken from reference TRBV5-1 and TRBJ2-1, is KAGVTQTPRYLIKTRGQQVTLSCSPISGHRSVSWYQQTPGQGLQFLFEYFSETQRNKGNFPGRFSGRQFSNSRSEMNVSTLELGDSALYLCASSSRDRGNEQFFGPGTRLTVL.